Given below is one T cell receptor beta chain in context. Its antigen is not known. Germline CDR1 reads LNHNV; CDR2 reads YYDKDF (reference sequence). This CDR3 has 13 amino acids. J gave up 4 bases and V 4 bases, and 3 bases lay outside the gene matches. Using immunoSEQ multiplex PCR, the repertoire was profiled, and TCRdb retains in-frame clones only, with some absent. The data contain about 150,000 clones, about 87% of them singletons. This specimen belongs to a study of T cell responses to AZD1222 COVID-19 vaccine. Findings of the study overall: Donors skewed white British and female; clonal diversity was possibly underestimated. Unmutated variant regions are reportedly the target of nearly half of TCRs that are spike-specific.

The input for sequencing was peripheral blood, taken on day 0 of MenACWY control vaccination. This chain uses TRBV15 with TRBJ1-2; 7 bases are a match to TRBD1. The TCR comes from an adult in good health. CDR3 region: CATSIRQGYGYTF. The CDR3 nucleotides are TGTGCCACCAGCATACGACAGGGCTATGGCTACACCTTC.